This T cell receptor beta chain originates from a study of cytomegalovirus exposure and HLA in healthy donors. For the study at large: A later analysis reported the same platform for the 90 to 150 validation repertoires and the approximately 700 first-cohort repertoires.

The V gene's germline CDR1 is KGHSH and CDR2 LQKENI. The CDR3 is 15 residues long. Profiling relied on immunoSEQ multiplex PCR, and the TCRdb table lists in-frame clones only, not all of them. The table lists over 250,000 clones, 87% of them singletons. A word on this clone: Its antigen is not known. A read error may account for a junction end that differs from germline.

Study findings and constraints: A subsequent analysis found that TCR clusters from the first cohort also tended to co-occur in the 130 or so validation repertoires, with roughly 95% of cluster scores above 0. Across donors, most TCRs were seen rarely, yet some public ones were widespread. Per published reports, the classifier diagnosed cytomegalovirus status with high specificity and sensitivity.

The clonotype comes from a woman aged 25 to 45 in good health and CMV-seropositive. The chain carries TRBV18 and TRBJ2-2; TRBD2 agrees at 8 bases. The sequencing sample was made of PBMCs. CDR3 sequence: CASCERLANTGELFF. CDR3 nucleotide sequence: TGTGCCAGCTGCGAGAGACTAGCGAATACCGGGGAGCTGTTTTTT.